Detailed here is one T cell receptor beta chain. Its antigen is currently unknown. TCR sequencing covered a few patients who responded to pembrolizumab. This record belongs to a study of PD-1 blockade in mismatch repair-deficient tumors. Turning to the study itself: Patients had 12 mismatch repair-deficient cancer types, all previously treated and progressing.

Unmatched junction bases numbered 6, after V lost 7 bases and J lost 2 bases. The CDR3 has 14 residues. Germline values: CDR1 KGHSH, CDR2 LQKENI. Profiling relied on immunoSEQ multiplex PCR, and the TCRdb table lists in-frame clones only, not all of them. The profile shows 40,000 or so clones, approximately 80% of them singletons. Study results and caveats: Rapid post-treatment expansion, then contraction, generally preceding radiologic response, marked tumor-resident clones.

This TCR came from an adult with mismatch repair-deficient cancer. The material sequenced was PBMCs, taken roughly 40 weeks after starting pembrolizumab. The chain is built from TRBV18 and TRBJ2-3; TRBD2 agrees at 7 bases. CDR3 sequence (DNA): TGTGCCAGCTTAGCGGGTCACCTCACAGATACGCAGTATTTT. Its protein product is CASLAGHLTDTQYF.